A selection of T cell receptor beta chains follows, all from one sample in a study of radiotherapy plus CTLA-4 blockade in lung cancer. The assay was immunoSEQ multiplex PCR, and TCRdb's table has in-frame clones only and misses some. The sample holds 45,000 to 55,000 clones, 75% to 90% seen once. The input for sequencing was peripheral blood, taken from a patient treated with radiotherapy plus ipilimumab. Receptor source: a human donor with non-small cell lung cancer that progressed on radiotherapy plus ipilimumab. Some clones in this sample may be carry-over from other donors' samples. Both conserved end residues are part of each CDR3. A D gene is named only where the DNA matches it firmly. Clone size is not always given. Where it is, it says once, few, many or a class for expanded clones.

TRBJ1-2,NA,TRBV27,NA,CASSRVPNYGYTF,TGTGCCAGCAGCAGGGTACCTAACTATGGCTACACCTTC
TRBJ1-2,NA,TRBV4-1,once,CASSQDEVYGYTF,TGCGCCAGCAGCCAAGATGAGGTCTATGGCTACACCTTC
TRBJ1-2,NA,TRBV9,NA,CASSTPNLLGYTF,TGTGCCAGCAGCACTCCGAACCTCTTGGGCTACACCTTC
TRBJ2-2,NA,TRBV27,NA,CASSPDSGELFF,TGTGCCAGCAGTCCTGACTCCGGGGAGCTGTTTTTT
TRBJ1-3,NA,TRBV25-1,once,CASSAGIGRGNTIYF,TGTGCCAGCAGTGCGGGGATAGGTCGTGGAAACACCATATATTTT
TRBJ2-7,TRBD2,TRBV2,NA,CASNLAGGSYEQYF,TGTGCCAGCAATCTGGCGGGGGGTTCCTACGAGCAGTACTTC
TRBJ1-4,TRBD1,TRBV29-1,NA,CSVEFRGRGEKLFF,TGCAGCGTTGAATTTAGGGGGCGCGGAGAAAAACTGTTTTTT
TRBJ2-1,TRBD2,TRBV19,NA,CASHGLAGSNNEQFF,TGTGCCAGTCACGGACTAGCGGGAAGTAACAATGAGCAGTTCTTC
TRBJ2-7,TRBD2,TRBV7-9,NA,CASSGPGTSGSYEQYF,TGTGCCAGCAGCGGGCCCGGGACTAGCGGGAGTTACGAGCAGTACTTC
TRBJ2-7,TRBD1,TRBV5-1,once,CASSLATGISYEQYF,TGCGCCAGCAGCTTGGCGACAGGGATCTCCTACGAGCAGTACTTC
TRBJ2-1,NA,TRBV7-3,NA,CASSPDSGSYNEQFF,TGTGCCAGCAGCCCGGACTCGGGCTCCTACAATGAGCAGTTCTTC
TRBJ2-5,TRBD2,TRBV2,NA,CASSELASGGFEETQYF,TGTGCCAGCAGTGAATTGGCTAGCGGGGGGTTTGAAGAGACCCAGTACTTC
TRBJ2-1,TRBD2,TRBV6-5,NA,CASSYGTSDYNEQFF,TGTGCCAGCAGTTACGGGACTAGCGATTACAATGAGCAGTTCTTC
TRBJ2-1,NA,TRBV2,NA,CASSTVYEQFF,TGTGCCAGCAGTACTGTCTATGAGCAGTTCTTC
TRBJ1-1,TRBD1,TRBV7-2,NA,CASSSLNPGQGVNTEAFF,TGTGCCAGCAGCTCATTGAACCCGGGACAGGGGGTGAACACTGAAGCTTTCTTT
TRBJ2-2,TRBD2,TRBV19,NA,CASSSRKLAGVTGELFF,TGTGCCAGTAGTTCCCGTAAACTAGCGGGAGTAACCGGGGAGCTGTTTTTT
TRBJ2-7,TRBD1,TRBV7-2,once,CASSLDRGDYEQYF,TGTGCCAGCAGCTTAGACAGGGGGGACTACGAGCAGTACTTC
TRBJ1-2,TRBD1,TRBV7-2,once,CASSFPSAMTGLNGYTF,TGTGCCAGCAGCTTCCCCTCGGCGATGACAGGGCTTAATGGCTACACCTTC
TRBJ2-6,NA,TRBV9,NA,CASSGQNSGANVLTF,TGTGCCAGCAGCGGACAGAACTCTGGGGCCAACGTCCTGACTTTC
TRBJ2-7,TRBD2,TRBV6-1,NA,CASSEAAGLAGGKNEQYF,TGTGCCAGCAGTGAAGCGGCCGGACTAGCGGGAGGAAAGAACGAGCAGTACTTC
TRBJ2-2,TRBD2,TRBV6-4,NA,CASSYSGSANTGELFF,TGTGCCAGCAGTTATAGCGGGAGCGCGAACACCGGGGAGCTGTTTTTT
TRBJ2-1,TRBD1,TRBV27,NA,CASSPSGQSSYNEQFF,TGTGCCAGCAGTCCCTCGGGACAGTCCTCCTACAATGAGCAGTTCTTC
TRBJ2-7,TRBD1,TRBV18,NA,CASSQTGQSYEQYF,TGTGCCAGCTCACAAACGGGACAGAGCTACGAGCAGTACTTC
TRBJ2-7,TRBD1,TRBV2,NA,CASSAGTGNEQYF,TGTGCCAGCAGTGCCGGGACAGGCAACGAGCAGTACTTC
TRBJ1-6,TRBD1,TRBV6-1,NA,CASSRLTGADSPLHF,TGTGCCAGCAGCCGACTTACAGGGGCCGATTCACCCCTCCACTTT
TRBJ2-1,TRBD2,TRBV2,NA,CASGSTGTSPFF,TGTGCCAGCGGTTCAACCGGGACTAGTCCGTTCTTC
TRBJ2-6,NA,TRBV14,NA,CASSRGNTGSGANVLTF,TGTGCCAGCAGCCGCGGCAATACAGGATCTGGGGCCAACGTCCTGACTTTC
TRBJ2-7,TRBD2,TRBV11-3,NA,CASSSGTSGSEQYF,TGTGCCAGCAGCTCCGGGACTAGCGGGAGTGAGCAGTACTTC
TRBJ2-2,TRBD1,TRBV6-1,NA,CASRAGTGNTGELFF,TGTGCCAGCAGGGCCGGGACAGGGAACACCGGGGAGCTGTTTTTT
TRBJ2-7,NA,TRBV2,NA,CASSPRGNYEQYF,TGTGCCAGCAGCCCCAGGGGAAATTACGAGCAGTACTTC
TRBJ2-1,NA,TRBV13,NA,CASSLAPLSYNEQFF,TGTGCCAGCAGCTTAGCCCCCCTAAGTTACAATGAGCAGTTCTTC
TRBJ1-5,NA,TRBV6-6,NA,CASSTGLNSNQPQHF,TGTGCCAGCAGTACTGGACTGAATAGCAATCAGCCCCAGCATTTT
TRBJ2-7,TRBD2,TRBV19,NA,CASSMTAGVFGEQYF,TGTGCCAGTAGTATGACAGCGGGAGTGTTTGGCGAGCAGTACTTC
TRBJ2-1,TRBD2,TRBV4-3,once,CASSQDLLTSGPKAGQFF,TGCGCCAGCAGCCAAGACTTATTGACTAGCGGCCCTAAGGCGGGCCAGTTCTTC
TRBJ1-4,NA,TRBV10-3,NA,CAISGGAGNEKLFF,TGTGCCATCAGTGGTGGGGCTGGTAATGAAAAACTGTTTTTT
TRBJ1-1,TRBD1,TRBV5-1,NA,CASSLGTGEYTEAFF,TGCGCCAGCAGCTTGGGGACAGGGGAATACACTGAAGCTTTCTTT
TRBJ2-3,NA,TRBV6-1,NA,CASRWTTTDTQYF,TGTGCCAGCAGATGGACTACCACAGATACGCAGTATTTT
TRBJ2-5,NA,TRBV19,NA,CASLDGKETQYF,TGTGCCAGCCTAGACGGGAAAGAGACCCAGTACTTC
TRBJ2-1,NA,TRBV18,NA,CASSPSDNEQFF,TGTGCCAGCTCACCGAGTGACAATGAGCAGTTCTTC
TRBJ1-1,NA,TRBV6-5,NA,CASSYSRGKGTEAFF,TGTGCCAGCAGTTACTCGAGGGGGAAGGGCACTGAAGCTTTCTTT